The 24 T cell receptor beta chains reported below all come from one sample, sequenced in a study of cytomegalovirus exposure and HLA in healthy donors. It was with 60 Vbeta and 13 Jbeta primers that the PCR ran. Produced via immunoSEQ multiplex PCR; TCRdb's table is partial and in-frame only. Of 100,000 to 150,000 clones listed, under 80% are singletons. Source material: PBMCs. The origin of the receptors is a woman aged 55-70 years in good health and CMV-seropositive.

The chain is built from TRBV18 and TRBJ2-3; the match to TRBD1 covers 10 bases. The germline V gene has CDR1 KGHSH and CDR2 LQKENI. Trimming took 3 bases from V and 6 from J; bases not matched to a gene: 6. The CDR3 sequence is 15 residues long. The DNA for the CDR3 is TGTGCCAGCTCACCCCGACAGGGGGCGAGTGATACGCAGTATTTT. This translates into CASSPRQGASDTQYF.

J is TRBJ1-6 and V is TRBV7-2; 10 bases map to TRBD1. This CDR3 has 16 amino acids. The germline gives CDR1 SGHTA, CDR2 FQGNSA. V shed 2 bases, J shed 7 bases, and the junction held 5 bases outside the gene matches. This chain's CDR3 is CASSLRQGAPNSPLHF. CDR3 bases: TGTGCCAGCAGCTTACGACAGGGGGCCCCGAATTCACCCCTCCACTTT.

The chain links TRBV9 to TRBJ1-2; D is ambiguous. The CDR3 covers 17 residues. Germline V gene data show CDR1 as SGDLS and CDR2 as YYNGEE. V was shortened by 0 bases and J by 4 bases, with 19 bases between the two germline ends. CDR3: CASSVVGSSRTSYGYTF. Here the CDR3 DNA reads TGTGCCAGCAGCGTAGTCGGCTCATCTAGAACTAGCTATGGCTACACCTTC.

In its sample, this clone was seen once. The chain has TRBV11-2 and TRBJ2-1; tentatively, D is TRBD2 (5 bases). Trimming pared 3 bases from V and 6 bases from J, leaving 15 bases between. The germline CDR1 and CDR2 sequences are SGHAT and FQNNGV. The CDR3 extends over 15 amino acids. CDR3 sequence: CASSLVGVTLNEQFF. In DNA form, the CDR3 reads TGTGCCAGCAGCTTGGTGGGAGTTACTCTCAATGAGCAGTTCTTC.

The chain joins TRBV9 to TRBJ2-2; TRBD2 is a possible D gene (6 bases). Per the germline V gene, CDR1 is SGDLS and CDR2 is YYNGEE. This CDR3 is 16 amino acids long. V lost 2 bases and J lost 1, with 12 bases in between. This CDR3 reads CASSVSVAENTGELFF. CDR3 in DNA: TGTGCCAGCAGCGTCAGCGTAGCGGAGAACACCGGGGAGCTGTTTTTT.

This clone was observed a few times. The gene calls are TRBV30 and TRBJ1-2; 7 nucleotides agree with TRBD1. The CDR3 loop spans 13 amino acids. Germline values: CDR1 GTSNPN, CDR2 SVGIG (reference sequence). CDR3 residues: CVLEGGGSYGYTF. CDR3 bases: TGTGTTCTCGAAGGGGGCGGATCCTATGGCTACACCTTC.

Only a few counts were recorded for this clone. The chain uses TRBV2 and TRBJ1-1; TRBD1 matches 8 bases. This CDR3 is built from 15 residues. The V segment lost 8 bases and the J segment 5 bases; nucleotides outside the gene matches: 13. In germline, CDR1 is SNHLY, CDR2 FYNNEI. The CDR3 sequence is CASYRTGTVSTEAFF. In DNA, the CDR3 is TGTGCCAGCTACAGGACAGGGACCGTTTCAACTGAAGCTTTCTTT.

Concerning this clone itself: A junction end diverges from the germline sequence, so it may reflect a read error. This rearrangement joins TRBV5-1 to TRBJ2-2, with 8 bases that match TRBD1. The CDR3 spans 15 residues. CDR1 is SGHRS, CDR2 YFSETQ, per germline. The CDR3 spells CASSRDRQNAGELFF. In nucleotides, the CDR3 is TGCGCCAGCAGCCGGGACAGGCAGAACGCCGGGGAGCTGTTTTTT. The whole variable domain, remainder taken from reference TRBV5-1 and TRBJ2-2, is KAGVTQTPRYLIKTRGQQVTLSCSPISGHRSVSWYQQTPGQGLQFLFEYFSETQRNKGNFPGRFSGRQFSNSRSEMNVSTLELGDSALYLCASSRDRQNAGELFFGEGSRLTVL.

The table lists this clone with a few counts. V and J are TRBV6-1 and TRBJ2-7, with a tentative D call TRBD1 (5 bases). Trimming took off 2 bases at V and 7 bases at J, with 21 bases between the two ends. There are 16 residues in the CDR3. The germline CDR1 and CDR2 sequences are MNHNS and SASEGT. CDR3 amino acids: CASSEPGYIAGGEQYF. CDR3 sequence (DNA): TGTGCCAGCAGTGAACCAGGGTATATAGCCGGCGGTGAGCAGTACTTC.

This clone was seen a single time. The chain links TRBV2 to TRBJ2-1; D call uncertain. The CDR3 extends over 13 amino acids. Germline CDR1 SNHLY, CDR2 FYNNEI. Trimming took 6 bases from V and 8 from J, leaving 14 bases between them. Here the CDR3 DNA reads TGTGCCAGCAGAGACCTCCGGAGCCATGAGCAGTTCTTC. Its translation is CASRDLRSHEQFF.

This clone came up once. The chain combines TRBV4-3 with TRBJ2-3, with 12 bases aligning to TRBD2. Per the germline V gene, CDR1 is LGHNA and CDR2 is YSLEER. Trimming removed 4 bases from V and 5 bases from J; junction bases left unmatched: 19. The CDR3 sequence is 20 residues long. The CDR3 reads CASSPPTTSGSPRGGDTQYF. CDR3 nucleotide sequence: TGCGCCAGCAGCCCTCCCACGACTAGCGGGAGTCCCCGGGGTGGAGATACGCAGTATTTT.

The rearrangement uses TRBV19 and TRBJ1-5, with TRBD1 matching 7 bases. After removal of 3 bases from V and 4 bases from J, the junction contained 6 bases not matched to a gene. CDR3 size: 15 residues. Germline V lookup: CDR1 LNHDA, CDR2 SQIVND (reference sequence). CDR3 bases: TGTGCCAGTAGTATGGGACAGACATCAAATCAGCCCCAGCATTTT. Translation gives CASSMGQTSNQPQHF.

The V and J genes are TRBV5-5 and TRBJ1-1; 7 nucleotides agree with TRBD1. The CDR3 totals 15 residues. J was trimmed by 8 bases and V by 4 bases; bases with no gene match: 14. Looked up from germline, CDR1 is SGHKS and CDR2 is YYEKEE (reference sequence). CDR3 sequence: CASSGGDRVASEAFF. In DNA, the CDR3 is TGTGCCAGCAGCGGGGGCGACAGGGTCGCTAGCGAAGCTTTCTTT. The full variable domain, completed using reference TRBV5-5 and TRBJ1-1, is DAGVTQSPTHLIKTRGQQVTLRCSPISGHKSVSWYQQVLGQGPQFIFQYYEKEERGRGNFPDRFSARQFPNYSSELNVNALLLGDSALYLCASSGGDRVASEAFFGQGTRLTVV.

The chain uses TRBV7-8 and TRBJ2-3; 10 bases match TRBD2. The CDR3 runs 15 residues. Germline CDR1 SGHVS, CDR2 FQNEAQ. The V and J ends lost 6 bases and 1 base, in that order; junction bases with no gene match: 4. Here the CDR3 DNA reads TGTGCCAGCAGTGAGAGCGGGGGGGGCACAGATACGCAGTATTTT. Protein: CASSESGGGTDTQYF.

The chain links TRBV7-3 to TRBJ2-1; tentative D call: TRBD1 (5 bases). Looked up from germline, CDR1 is SGHTA and CDR2 is FQGTGA. V shed 5 bases and J shed 5 bases, with 16 bases lying between them. The CDR3 is made up of 15 amino acids. The chain's CDR3 is CASSGGHNLNNEQFF. In DNA form, the CDR3 reads TGTGCCAGCAGCGGTGGACACAACCTTAACAATGAGCAGTTCTTC.

Here the CDR3 reads CASTGGWVPGELFF. The DNA for the CDR3 is TGTGCCAGCACCGGCGGGTGGGTGCCAGGGGAGCTGTTTTTT. This chain uses TRBV7-2 with TRBJ2-2, with D perhaps TRBD2 (5 bases). The length of the CDR3 is 14 residues. In germline, CDR1 is SGHTA, CDR2 FQGNSA. The V and J ends lost 7 bases and 8 bases respectively, with 17 bases between them.

The chain couples TRBV5-6 to TRBJ1-5; 7 bases fit TRBD1. With V trimmed by 4 bases and J by 2 bases, 3 bases remained unmatched. The CDR3 has 14 amino acids. The germline V gene has CDR1 SGHDT and CDR2 YYEEEE. The CDR3 region has the DNA TGTGCCAGCAGCCCCGGACAGGGCAATCAGCCCCAGCATTTT. Translating it yields CASSPGQGNQPQHF. Together with reference TRBV5-6 and TRBJ1-5, the CDR3 gives the full variable domain: DAGVTQSPTHLIKTRGQQVTLRCSPKSGHDTVSWYQQALGQGPQFIFQYYEEEERQRGNFPDRFSGHQFPNYSSELNVNALLLGDSALYLCASSPGQGNQPQHFGDGTRLSIL.

The chain carries TRBV11-2 and TRBJ2-7, with 10 bases lining up with TRBD2. The V segment lost 4 bases and the J segment 3 bases; nucleotides outside the gene matches: 3. Germline CDR1 SGHAT, CDR2 FQNNGV. This CDR3 region has 14 residues. CDR3 in amino acids: CASSSGLANYEQYF. DNA for the CDR3: TGTGCCAGCAGCTCGGGACTAGCGAACTACGAGCAGTACTTC.

The chain combines TRBV5-1 with TRBJ2-3; 10 bases are shared with TRBD2. CDR1 and CDR2 (germline): SGHRS, YFSETQ. J gave up 12 bases and V 1 base, and 14 bases lay outside the gene matches. This CDR3 has 16 residues. CDR3 DNA sequence: TGCGCCAGCAGCTTGACCCCGGCGGCTAGCGGGAGTACCCAGTATTTT. Protein product: CASSLTPAASGSTQYF. The full variable domain, completed using reference TRBV5-1 and TRBJ2-3, is KAGVTQTPRYLIKTRGQQVTLSCSPISGHRSVSWYQQTPGQGLQFLFEYFSETQRNKGNFPGRFSGRQFSNSRSEMNVSTLELGDSALYLCASSLTPAASGSTQYFGPGTRLTVL.

This clone was picked up a small number of times. J is TRBJ2-2 and V is TRBV30; 7 bases match TRBD2. The junction had 2 bases not matched to a gene; V was cut back by 4 bases and J by 6 bases. Germline CDR1 and CDR2: GTSNPN and SVGIG (reference sequence). This CDR3 comprises 12 residues. As DNA, the CDR3 is TGTGCCTGGACTCGGGGGGCCGGGGAGCTGTTTTTT. Protein product: CAWTRGAGELFF.

The CDR3 region has the DNA TGCGCCAGCAGCCGCCTCGGGGGACAGGGTAATGAAAAACTGTTTTTT. Translating gives CASSRLGGQGNEKLFF. This sequence joins TRBV4-1 and TRBJ1-4, with 9 bases matching TRBD1. In germline, CDR1 is MGHRA, CDR2 YSYEKL. V shed 4 bases and J 4 bases; nucleotides not matched to a gene: 7. CDR3 size: 16 residues.

The rearrangement uses TRBV7-9 and TRBJ1-4; D unclear. The CDR3 totals 16 residues. Looked up from germline, CDR1 is SEHNR and CDR2 is FQNEAQ (reference sequence). Trimming removed 0 bases at V and 7 bases at J, with 15 bases between. CDR3 amino acids: CASSLAGSAGSEKLFF. The CDR3 DNA sequence: TGTGCCAGCAGCTTAGCGGGTTCCGCCGGGAGTGAAAAACTGTTTTTT.

The chain employs TRBV19 and TRBJ1-1, with 11 bases aligning to TRBD1. This CDR3 has 15 amino acids. The ends lost 4 bases at V and 4 bases at J; junction bases unmatched: 5. Per the germline V gene, CDR1 is LNHDA and CDR2 is SQIVND (reference sequence). As DNA, the CDR3 is TGTGCCAGTAGTAAGGGACAGGGGGTTGGCACTGAAGCTTTCTTT. Translating it yields CASSKGQGVGTEAFF.

This clone was observed a handful of times. V usage is TRBV18 and J usage is TRBJ2-7, with D perhaps matching TRBD1 (6 bases). Germline CDR1 KGHSH, CDR2 LQKENI. The CDR3 consists of 13 residues. V shed 6 bases and J shed 2 bases, with 11 bases lying between them. CDR3 bases: TGTGCCAGCTCGTCACAGGGCCCCTACGAGCAGTACTTC. Translated: CASSSQGPYEQYF. Drawing the rest from reference TRBV18 and TRBJ2-7, the complete variable domain is NAGVMQNPRHLVRRRGQEARLRCSPMKGHSHVYWYRQLPEEGLKFMVYLQKENIIDESGMPKERFSAEFPKEGPSILRIQQVVRGDSAAYFCASSSQGPYEQYFGPGTRLTVT.